This T cell receptor beta chain was profiled in a study of T cell responses to AZD1222 COVID-19 vaccine. Study-wide results and caveats: Repertoire sampling occurred only after the peak T cell response.

Germline V gene lookup returns CDR1 MNHEY and CDR2 SVGEGT. The CDR3 extends over 13 amino acids. Trimming took off 6 bases at V and 1 base at J, with 7 bases between the two ends. On this clone: Its antigen is unidentified.

Sequenced by immunoSEQ multiplex PCR; TCRdb stores in-frame clones only, minus some. The sample yields 100,000 or so clones, roughly 90% seen once. Sequencing used peripheral blood, obtained on day 0 of AZD1222 vaccination. The gene calls are TRBV6-2 or TRBV6-3 and TRBJ1-5; D gene ambiguous. This receptor was obtained from an adult in good health. Here the CDR3 reads CASSPFSNQPQHF. CDR3 DNA sequence: TGTGCCAGCAGCCCGTTCAGCAATCAGCCCCAGCATTTT.